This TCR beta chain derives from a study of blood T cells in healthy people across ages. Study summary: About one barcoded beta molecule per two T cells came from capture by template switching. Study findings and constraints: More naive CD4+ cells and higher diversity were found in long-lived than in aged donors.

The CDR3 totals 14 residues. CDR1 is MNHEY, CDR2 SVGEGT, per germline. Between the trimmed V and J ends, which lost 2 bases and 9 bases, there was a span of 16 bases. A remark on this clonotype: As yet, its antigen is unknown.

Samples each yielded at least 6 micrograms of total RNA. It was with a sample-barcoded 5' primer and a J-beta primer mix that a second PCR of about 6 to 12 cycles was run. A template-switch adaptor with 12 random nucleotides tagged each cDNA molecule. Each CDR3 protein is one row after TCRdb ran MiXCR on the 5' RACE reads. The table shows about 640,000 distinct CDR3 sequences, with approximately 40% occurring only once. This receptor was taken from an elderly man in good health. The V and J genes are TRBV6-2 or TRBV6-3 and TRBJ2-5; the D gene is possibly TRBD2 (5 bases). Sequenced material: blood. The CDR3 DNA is TGTGCCAGCAGTTACAATGGCGCGGGTGAACCCCAGTACTTC. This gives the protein CASSYNGAGEPQYF.